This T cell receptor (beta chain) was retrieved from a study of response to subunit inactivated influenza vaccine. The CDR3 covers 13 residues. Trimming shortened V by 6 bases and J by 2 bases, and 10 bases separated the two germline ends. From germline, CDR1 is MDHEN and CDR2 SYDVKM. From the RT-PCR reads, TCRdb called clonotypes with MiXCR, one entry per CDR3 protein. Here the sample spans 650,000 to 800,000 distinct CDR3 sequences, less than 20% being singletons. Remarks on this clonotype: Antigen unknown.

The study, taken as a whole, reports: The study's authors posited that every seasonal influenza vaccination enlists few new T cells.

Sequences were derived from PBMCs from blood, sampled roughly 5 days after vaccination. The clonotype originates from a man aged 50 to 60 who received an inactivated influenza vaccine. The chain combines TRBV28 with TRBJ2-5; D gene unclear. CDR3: CASSLTLQETQYF. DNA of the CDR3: TGTGCCAGCAGCCTGACACTGCAAGAGACCCAGTACTTC.